The text below deals with one T cell receptor beta chain. Time point: newly diagnosed GD, antithyroid drugs for less than 3 months. Construction of the TCR library relied on RNA isolated from PBMCs. These data are taken from a study of regulatory T cells in long-lasting Graves disease. Assembly of TCR beta libraries relied on iRepertoire HTBI primers together with Arm-PCR of CDR3 regions. MiXCR was run by TCRdb on the multiplex PCR reads, yielding one entry per CDR3 protein. The sample lists about 610,000 distinct CDR3 sequences; about 16% were seen once. The same sample was also used in a study of T cells in Graves' hyperthyroidism and ophthalmopathy.

The sequencing used peripheral blood mononuclear cells (PBMCs), collected at new diagnosis, from a patient treated with antithyroid drugs. This sequence originates from a man in his late teens or twenties with Graves disease.

CDR3 DNA: TGTGCCAGCAGCCAAGAGTTTCCCCGAACCTCTGGAAACACCATATATTTT. Translating it yields CASSQEFPRTSGNTIYF. This chain joins TRBV3-1 and TRBJ1-3; D is unresolved. CDR1 and CDR2 (germline): LGHDT, YNNKEL (reference sequence). This CDR3 region has 17 residues. V was trimmed by 0 bases and J by 0 bases, leaving 12 bases between them.